This entry lists 20 T cell receptor beta chains sequenced from one sample in a study of blood T cell repertoires in COVID-19. Using immunoSEQ multiplex PCR, the repertoire was profiled, and TCRdb retains in-frame clones only, with some absent. Found here are about 100,000 clones, less than 90% of them singletons; the top ten hold approximately 5.1%. Sequenced: peripheral blood. The receptors stem from a human donor in a cohort sampled during active COVID-19.

This clone was recorded a few times. V usage is TRBV25-1 and J usage is TRBJ1-6; 8 nucleotides match TRBD1. After removal of 0 bases from V and 9 bases from J, the junction contained 4 bases not matched to a gene. The CDR3 totals 15 residues. CDR1 MGHDK and CDR2 SYGVNS come from the germline V gene. This CDR3 reads CASSEYGTGGSPLHF. The DNA for the CDR3 is TGTGCCAGCAGTGAATACGGGACAGGAGGTTCACCCCTCCACTTT.

The chain employs TRBV3-1 (or the pseudogene TRBV3-2) and TRBJ2-4; 9 bases agree with TRBD2. V lost 3 bases to trimming and J lost 8 bases; unmatched junction nucleotides: 8. In germline, CDR1 is LGHDT, CDR2 YNNKEL (reference sequence). There are 15 residues in the CDR3. Here the CDR3 DNA reads TGTGCCAGCAGCCACGGGCGGGGGGGCCTGGACATTCAGTACTTC. Its translation is CASSHGRGGLDIQYF.

This clone was found a few times. The CDR3, as DNA: TGCGCCAGCAGCCAGGACCCCAGGGGGTCGTTTCAAAAACTGTTTTTT. It encodes CASSQDPRGSFQKLFF. V is TRBV4-1 and J is TRBJ1-4, with 7 bases fitting TRBD1. The germline V gene encodes CDR1 MGHRA and CDR2 YSYEKL. The J segment lost 9 bases and the V segment lost 3 bases, leaving 13 bases of the junction unmatched. The CDR3 spans 16 residues.

The rearrangement uses TRBV6-5 and TRBJ2-5, with D possibly being TRBD2 (6 bases). The germline V gene encodes CDR1 MNHEY and CDR2 SVGAGI. The CDR3 totals 14 residues. The V end was cut by 8 bases, the J end by 9 bases, with 22 bases between. The CDR3 DNA follows: TGTGCCAGCTGTTCGTCGGACGGGGGACTGGCCCAGTACTTC. Residues: CASCSSDGGLAQYF.

The V gene is TRBV12-3 or TRBV12-4, the J gene TRBJ2-3; no reliable D call. CDR3 length: 13 residues. Trimming took 7 bases from V and 0 from J, leaving 8 bases between them. The CDR3 DNA sequence: TGTGCCAGCACTAGGTCTAGCACAGATACGCAGTATTTT. Translated: CASTRSSTDTQYF.

The chain links TRBV28 to TRBJ2-3; TRBD2 matches at 12 bases. The V gene end was trimmed by 6 bases and the J gene end by 4 bases; junction bases not matched to a gene: 2. This CDR3 has 14 amino acids. CDR1 and CDR2 (germline): MDHEN, SYDVKM. The CDR3 nucleotides are TGTGCCAGCAGCTCTAGCGGGGGGGCAGATACGCAGTATTTT. Its protein is CASSSSGGADTQYF.

V usage is TRBV27 and J usage is TRBJ2-6, with a tentative D call TRBD2 (5 bases). Trimming took off 5 bases at V and 0 bases at J, with 8 bases between the two ends. Germline V gene sequence: CDR1 MNHEY, CDR2 SMNVEV (reference sequence). The CDR3 is 15 amino acids. CDR3 in DNA: TGTGCCAGCAGTCGGGGTTACTCTGGGGCCAACGTCCTGACTTTC. This encodes CASSRGYSGANVLTF.

V is TRBV10-3 and J is TRBJ2-3, with TRBD2 matching 8 bases. J lost 4 bases, V lost 10 bases, and 4 bases had no gene match. CDR1 is ENHRY, CDR2 SYGVKD, per germline. The CDR3 covers 12 residues. In DNA form, the CDR3 reads TGTGCCACCACGGGAGGGCCAGATACGCAGTATTTT. This sequence encodes CATTGGPDTQYF.

The V gene is TRBV9, the J gene TRBJ2-3; tentatively, D is TRBD2 (6 bases). This CDR3 is built from 15 residues. Trimming stripped 2 bases from V and 2 bases from J, with 12 bases between. Germline loops: CDR1 SGDLS, CDR2 YYNGEE. The DNA for the CDR3 is TGTGCCAGCAGCGTTTTAGGAGGGTACACAGATACGCAGTATTTT. Its translation: CASSVLGGYTDTQYF.

The chain employs TRBV11-1 and TRBJ2-3; a weak D match, TRBD2 (5 bases). Germline CDR1 reads SGHAT; CDR2 reads FQDESV (reference sequence). There are 12 residues in the CDR3. V was cut by 5 bases and J by 10 bases, with 13 bases left in between. The CDR3 spells CASSQAGRAQYF. CDR3 sequence (DNA): TGTGCCAGCAGCCAGGCGGGCCGGGCGCAGTATTTT.

As for this clone: This sample includes further DNA sequences coding for the same CDR3. The chain combines TRBV18 with TRBJ2-2; 7 bases are a match to TRBD1. The germline gives CDR1 KGHSH, CDR2 LQKENI. J gave up 0 bases and V 3 bases, and 1 base lay outside the gene matches. The CDR3 covers 15 residues. CDR3 amino acids: CASSPGTANTGELFF. The CDR3 DNA reads TGTGCCAGCTCACCCGGGACAGCGAACACCGGGGAGCTGTTTTTT.

In this sample, this clone turned up a few times. The CDR3 loop reads CASSSRGGLEYEQYF. As DNA, the CDR3 is TGTGCCAGCAGTTCACGAGGAGGGCTAGAATACGAGCAGTACTTC. The chain recombines TRBV6-5 with TRBJ2-7; the D gene is possibly TRBD2 (6 bases). Germline V lookup: CDR1 MNHEY, CDR2 SVGAGI. V was shortened by 4 bases and J by 4 bases, with 17 bases between the two germline ends. The CDR3 consists of 15 residues.

This chain joins TRBV11-2 and TRBJ2-7; TRBD1 is a possible D gene (6 bases). Trimming stripped 0 bases from V and 4 bases from J, with 13 bases between. The CDR3 sequence is 15 residues long. CDR1 and CDR2 from the germline V gene are SGHAT and FQNNGV. CDR3 sequence: CASSLDPGDMYEQYF. Written as DNA, the CDR3 is TGTGCCAGCAGCTTAGACCCAGGGGACATGTACGAGCAGTACTTC.

The chain is built from TRBV2 and TRBJ2-7; TRBD2 is a possible D gene (6 bases). V was cut by 8 bases and J by 6 bases, with 8 bases left in between. In germline, CDR1 is SNHLY, CDR2 FYNNEI. The CDR3 has 10 amino acids. The DNA for the CDR3 is TGTGCCAGCGGGGGGTTCGAGCAGTACTTC. It specifies CASGGFEQYF. Full variable domain (remainder filled in from reference TRBV2 and TRBJ2-7): EPEVTQTPSHQVTQMGQEVILRCVPISNHLYFYWYRQILGQKVEFLVSFYNNEISEKSEIFDDQFSVERPDGSNFTLKIRSTKLEDSAMYFCASGGFEQYFGPGTRLTVT.

This clone was detected only once. The rearrangement uses TRBV2 and TRBJ2-3; TRBD1 matches at 7 bases. From germline, CDR1 is SNHLY and CDR2 FYNNEI. CDR3 length: 17 residues. After removal of 4 bases from V and 2 bases from J, the junction contained 12 bases not matched to a gene. This CDR3 is CASSATIGQATTDTQYF. The CDR3 DNA follows: TGTGCCAGCAGTGCTACAATCGGACAGGCCACCACAGATACGCAGTATTTT.

The chain links TRBV10-2 to TRBJ2-5; TRBD1 might be the D (7 bases). V was clipped by 7 bases and J by 11 bases, with 14 bases between them. CDR1 is WSHSY, CDR2 SAAADI, per germline. This CDR3 region has 11 residues. CDR3 DNA sequence: TGCGCCAGCATCCGGGGGACAGAACAGTACTTC. Protein: CASIRGTEQYF.

The genes are TRBV20-1 and TRBJ2-1; TRBD2 matches 7 bases. With V trimmed by 3 bases and J by 1 base, 9 bases remained unmatched. Germline assignment: CDR1 DFQATT and CDR2 SNEGSKA (reference sequence). The CDR3 has 16 residues. For the CDR3, the DNA is TGCAGTGCTAGTTACGGGGACTACTTTTCCTACAATGAGCAGTTCTTC. Encoded protein: CSASYGDYFSYNEQFF.

The J gene is TRBJ2-1, the V gene TRBV19; possible D gene TRBD1, 6 bases. Deletions cut 5 bases from V and 0 bases from J, with 20 bases between. CDR3 length: 18 residues. Germline assignment: CDR1 LNHDA and CDR2 SQIVND (reference sequence). CDR3 protein: CASSPLQNRVSSYNEQFF. CDR3 nucleotide sequence: TGTGCCAGTAGTCCCCTTCAGAACAGGGTGAGCTCCTACAATGAGCAGTTCTTC.

Turning to this clone: Other DNA sequences in the sample encode the same CDR3. The chain carries TRBV19 and TRBJ2-7; TRBD1 agrees at 9 bases. The CDR3 is made up of 14 amino acids. Germline V CDR1 and CDR2: LNHDA, SQIVND (reference sequence). The trim removed 4 bases at V and 2 bases at J, leaving 3 bases unmatched. DNA for the CDR3: TGTGCCAGTAGTAAAGGGACAGGGACCTACGAGCAGTACTTC. Its protein is CASSKGTGTYEQYF.

The chain carries TRBV2 and TRBJ2-3; unclear D gene. Germline V gives CDR1 SNHLY, CDR2 FYNNEI. The CDR3 is made up of 14 amino acids. V was shortened by 7 bases and J by 0 bases, with 11 bases between the two germline ends. CDR3 loop: CASKPTVSTDTQYF. CDR3 DNA sequence: TGTGCCAGCAAACCCACAGTGAGCACAGATACGCAGTATTTT. Filled out from reference TRBV2 and TRBJ2-3, the complete variable domain reads EPEVTQTPSHQVTQMGQEVILRCVPISNHLYFYWYRQILGQKVEFLVSFYNNEISEKSEIFDDQFSVERPDGSNFTLKIRSTKLEDSAMYFCASKPTVSTDTQYFGPGTRLTVL.